A single sample gave rise to the 4 T cell receptor beta chains below, sequenced in a study of blood T cells in healthy people across ages. PCR was performed a second time for about 6 to 11 cycles using a sample-barcoded 5' primer and a J-beta primer mix. A single record per CDR3 protein comes from TCRdb applying MiXCR to the 5' RACE reads. The sample includes 700,000 to 950,000 distinct CDR3 sequences, about 40% of them seen just once. The sample consisted of blood. These receptors originate from a woman aged 55-75 years in good health.

A few counts support this clonotype. The CDR3 spells CASSGGTSGSYEQYF. The CDR3, as DNA: TGCGCCAGCAGCGGCGGGACTAGCGGGAGTTACGAGCAGTACTTC. The chain uses TRBV5-1 and TRBJ2-7; TRBD2 matches at 14 bases. Germline loops: CDR1 SGHRS, CDR2 YFSETQ. CDR3 length: 15 amino acids. V lost 4 bases to trimming and J lost 4 bases; unmatched junction nucleotides: 4.

The chain recombines TRBV10-3 with TRBJ2-5; D is possibly TRBD2 (5 bases). Looked up from germline, CDR1 is ENHRY and CDR2 is SYGVKD. The CDR3 is 15 residues long. Trimming shortened V by 7 bases and J by 3 bases, and 18 bases separated the two germline ends. CDR3 DNA: TGTGCCATCATGAGGGCTCAGAACGTTGAAGAGACCCAGTACTTC. It yields the protein CAIMRAQNVEETQYF.

V usage is TRBV29-1 and J usage is TRBJ2-5; no clear D gene. Trimming left V 6 bases short and J 5 bases short, with 13 bases between. The V gene's germline CDR1 is SQVTM and CDR2 ANQGSEA. This CDR3 spans 12 amino acids. CDR3 sequence reads: CSVPLGMETQYF. The CDR3 bases are TGCAGCGTCCCTCTAGGGATGGAGACCCAGTACTTC.

CDR3 DNA: TGTGCCAGCAGTTTGGGCAGGCTCTATGGCTACACCTTC. Protein product: CASSLGRLYGYTF. This chain connects TRBV28 to TRBJ1-2; unclear D gene. V lost 3 bases, J lost 4 bases, and 9 bases lay in between. The CDR3 totals 13 residues. Germline CDR1 and CDR2: MDHEN and SYDVKM.